This T cell receptor (beta chain) was found in a study of T cell responses to AZD1222 COVID-19 vaccine. Study-level information: Second-dose timings of about 4 or about 12 weeks were pooled.

Some clones are missing from TCRdb's copy, which holds only in-frame ones; the method was immunoSEQ multiplex PCR. The table records about 130,000 clones, 70% to 90% of them present only once. The V gene lost 4 bases and the J gene lost 7 bases, with 19 bases spanning the gap. Germline assignment: CDR1 SGHVS and CDR2 FQNEAQ. The CDR3 spans 16 residues. The material was peripheral blood, obtained on day 0 of AZD1222 vaccination. This sequence was found in an adult in good health. The rearrangement joins TRBV7-8 to TRBJ1-4, with D possibly being TRBD1 (5 bases). The CDR3 region is CASSSPTETGREKLFF. CDR3 DNA sequence: TGTGCCAGCAGCTCGCCGACAGAGACGGGTCGTGAAAAACTGTTTTTT.